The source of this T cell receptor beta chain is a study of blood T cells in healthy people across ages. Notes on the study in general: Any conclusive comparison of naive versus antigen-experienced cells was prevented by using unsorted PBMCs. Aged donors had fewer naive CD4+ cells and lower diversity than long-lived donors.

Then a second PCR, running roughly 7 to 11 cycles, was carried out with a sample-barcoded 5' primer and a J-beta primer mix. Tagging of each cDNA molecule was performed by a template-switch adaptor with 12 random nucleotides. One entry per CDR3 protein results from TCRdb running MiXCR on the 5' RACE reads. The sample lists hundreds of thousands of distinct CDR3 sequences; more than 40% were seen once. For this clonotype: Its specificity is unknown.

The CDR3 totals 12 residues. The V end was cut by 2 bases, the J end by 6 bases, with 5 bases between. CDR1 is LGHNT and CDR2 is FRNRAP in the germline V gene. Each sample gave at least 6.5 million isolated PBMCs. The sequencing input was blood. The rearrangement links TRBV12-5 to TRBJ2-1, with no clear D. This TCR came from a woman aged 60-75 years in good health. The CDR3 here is CASGLSGNEQFF. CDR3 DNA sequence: TGTGCTAGTGGTTTGTCGGGCAATGAGCAGTTCTTC.